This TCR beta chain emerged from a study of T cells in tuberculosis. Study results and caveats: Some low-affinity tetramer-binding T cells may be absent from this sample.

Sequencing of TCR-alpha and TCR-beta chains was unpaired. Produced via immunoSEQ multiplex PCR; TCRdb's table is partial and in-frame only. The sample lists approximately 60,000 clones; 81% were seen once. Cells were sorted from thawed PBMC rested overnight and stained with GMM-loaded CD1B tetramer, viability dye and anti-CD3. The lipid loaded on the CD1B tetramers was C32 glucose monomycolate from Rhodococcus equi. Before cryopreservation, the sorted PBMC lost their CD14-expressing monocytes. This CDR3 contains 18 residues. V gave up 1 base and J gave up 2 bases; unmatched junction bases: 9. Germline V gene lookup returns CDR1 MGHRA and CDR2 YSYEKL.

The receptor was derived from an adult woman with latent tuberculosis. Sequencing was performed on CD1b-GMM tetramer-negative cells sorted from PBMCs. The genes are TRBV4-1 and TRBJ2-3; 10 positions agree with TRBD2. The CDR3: CASSQGTRLAGLTDTQYF. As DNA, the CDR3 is TGCGCCAGCAGCCAAGGCACCCGACTAGCGGGCCTCACAGATACGCAGTATTTT.